Each of the 24 T cell receptor beta chains below was sequenced from the same sample in a study of control samples from healthy donors and cancer patients (dated by TCRdb to 2018 to 2021). The method was the immunoSEQ multiplex PCR assay. The source is immuneACCESS, and TCRdb retained only in-frame sequences with V and J called. Part of the clones is not carried over; for the studies checked, unresolved V genes explain less than half of this, and the remainder is unexplained. The sample yields roughly 86,000 clones; roughly 93% were counted once. The ten largest account for roughly 1.5% of the sample. The sequenced sample was blood. These TCRs come from a young woman in good health.

V usage is TRBV5-4 and J usage is TRBJ2-5; D is uncertain. Germline V CDR1 and CDR2: SGHNT, YYREEE (reference sequence). V gave up 4 bases and J gave up 5 bases, with 12 bases separating them. This CDR3 is built from 13 residues. Here the CDR3 DNA reads TGTGCCAGCAGCACATCGGCTTCGGAGACCCAGTACTTC. Its translation is CASSTSASETQYF.

This chain joins TRBV10-3 and TRBJ1-3, with 7 bases matching TRBD1. The CDR3 totals 14 residues. Unmatched junction bases numbered 6, after V lost 6 bases and J lost 4 bases. CDR1 ENHRY and CDR2 SYGVKD come from the germline V gene. Here the CDR3 DNA reads TGTGCCATCAGCCAAACAGGGGCCGGAAACACCATATATTTT. Encoded protein: CAISQTGAGNTIYF.

This chain links TRBV28 with TRBJ1-2; TRBD1 might be the D (6 bases). The CDR3 is made up of 13 amino acids. Trimming took off 6 bases at V and 5 bases at J, with 13 bases between the two ends. The germline V gene encodes CDR1 MDHEN and CDR2 SYDVKM. The CDR3 region is CASSLHTGYGYTF. In DNA form, the CDR3 reads TGTGCCAGCAGCCTTCACACAGGGTATGGCTACACCTTC.

Concerning this clone: One end of the junction is discordant with germline, which a read error may explain. This chain joins TRBV6-2 or TRBV6-3 and TRBJ2-6; 8 bases match TRBD1. Germline V gives CDR1 MNHEY, CDR2 SVGEGT. There are 16 residues in the CDR3. CDR3 residues: CAGSYGRGRGANVLTF. CDR3 DNA: TGTGCCGGCAGTTATGGCAGGGGGCGTGGGGCCAACGTCCTGACTTTC.

This clone was seen only a few times. The chain has TRBV11-1 and TRBJ2-1, with TRBD2 matching over 11 bases. Germline CDR1 reads SGHAT; CDR2 reads FQDESV (reference sequence). The CDR3 totals 15 residues. V was clipped by 6 bases and J by 8 bases; unmatched bases: 9. The CDR3 nucleotides are TGTGCCAGCAGACCTCTAGCGGGAGGAGGAGATGAGCAGTTCTTC. The encoded protein is CASRPLAGGGDEQFF.

The chain combines TRBV11-2 with TRBJ1-1; possibly TRBD1 for D (5 bases). CDR3 size: 12 residues. Germline CDR1 reads SGHAT; CDR2 reads FQNNGV. With 5 bases removed from V and 8 bases from J, the gap between germline ends came to 12 bases. The CDR3 loop reads CASSHDGAEAFF. The CDR3 DNA follows: TGTGCCAGCAGCCACGACGGGGCAGAAGCTTTCTTT.

The chain joins TRBV6-4 to TRBJ2-3; tentatively, D is TRBD1 (5 bases). Per germline, CDR1 MRHNA and CDR2 SNTAGT. The V end lost 3 bases, the J end lost 0 bases, and 7 bases lay between the germline ends. This CDR3 contains 14 residues. CDR3: CASSEQESTDTQYF. The CDR3, as DNA: TGTGCCAGCAGTGAACAGGAGAGCACAGATACGCAGTATTTT.

This clone showed up just once. CDR3 sequence: CAWSLAVVYGYTF. CDR3 nucleotides: TGTGCCTGGAGTTTAGCGGTGGTTTATGGCTACACCTTC. The chain uses TRBV30 and TRBJ1-2; D is undetermined. CDR1 and CDR2 (germline): GTSNPN, SVGIG (reference sequence). CDR3 size: 13 residues. V lost 2 bases, J lost 5 bases, and 12 bases lay in between.

This sequence joins TRBV4-1 and TRBJ1-1, with 7 bases fitting TRBD1. V trimming: 3 bases; J trimming: 7 bases; junction bases outside the gene matches: 8. The CDR3 spans 14 residues. Germline CDR1 and CDR2: MGHRA and YSYEKL. This CDR3 reads CASSQPGTALEAFF. CDR3 coding DNA: TGCGCCAGCAGCCAGCCGGGGACAGCGCTTGAAGCTTTCTTT.

This clone appeared a few times. V and J are TRBV6-1 and TRBJ1-4; tentative D call: TRBD1 (6 bases). V was cut by 1 base and J by 4 bases, with 13 bases left in between. This CDR3 region has 16 residues. Per the germline V gene, CDR1 is MNHNS and CDR2 is SASEGT. CDR3 in amino acids: CASSEGGGAFNEKLFF. CDR3 DNA: TGTGCCAGCAGTGAAGGAGGGGGAGCCTTTAATGAAAAACTGTTTTTT.

This rearrangement joins TRBV10-3 to TRBJ2-3, with TRBD2 identical over 14 bases. Trimming cost V 3 bases and J 5 bases; bases outside gene matches: 1. CDR1 is ENHRY and CDR2 is SYGVKD in the germline V gene. This CDR3 comprises 15 residues. The CDR3 spells CAISDGTSGGDTQYF. CDR3 nucleotide sequence: TGTGCCATCAGTGATGGGACTAGCGGGGGAGATACGCAGTATTTT.

This clone has more than one count but fewer than ten. The chain recombines TRBV5-1 with TRBJ2-7; 9 positions match TRBD2. After removal of 1 base from V and 3 bases from J, the junction contained 5 bases not matched to a gene. Per germline, CDR1 SGHRS and CDR2 YFSETQ. The CDR3 extends over 15 amino acids. CDR3 coding DNA: TGCGCCAGCAGCTTGTTAGCGGGGGCCTTCTACGAGCAGTACTTC. Translating it yields CASSLLAGAFYEQYF.

The rearrangement links TRBV19 to TRBJ1-1; maybe TRBD1 (6 bases). Trimming took off 3 bases at V and 2 bases at J, with 25 bases between the two ends. CDR1 and CDR2 (germline): LNHDA, SQIVND (reference sequence). This CDR3 has 19 residues. CDR3 amino acids: CASSMEFRGTGIGNTEAFF. The CDR3 nucleotides are TGTGCCAGTAGTATGGAATTTAGGGGTACAGGGATTGGAAACACTGAAGCTTTCTTT.

This clone showed up just once. The chain is built from TRBV19 and TRBJ2-2; a possible D gene is TRBD2 (5 bases). There are 14 residues in the CDR3. Trimming removed 3 bases from V and 4 bases from J, with 9 bases in between. The germline gives CDR1 LNHDA, CDR2 SQIVND (reference sequence). In nucleotides, the CDR3 is TGTGCCAGTAGTATGCGCACTAGCACCGGGGAGCTGTTTTTT. Residues: CASSMRTSTGELFF.

The CDR3 sequence is CASSPSRDPNNEQFF. The DNA for the CDR3 is TGTGCCAGCTCACCATCACGGGACCCCAACAATGAGCAGTTCTTC. The rearrangement links TRBV18 to TRBJ2-1; perhaps D is TRBD1 or TRBD2 (5 bases each). Germline V gene sequence: CDR1 KGHSH, CDR2 LQKENI. V was pared by 2 bases and J by 5 bases, with 13 bases between. The length of the CDR3 is 15 residues.

V usage is TRBV4-1 and J usage is TRBJ1-2; a weak D match, TRBD1 (5 bases). The CDR3 contains 14 residues. The germline V and J ends were trimmed by 4 bases and 3 bases, with 12 bases remaining between them. Germline V gene sequence: CDR1 MGHRA, CDR2 YSYEKL. The CDR3: CASSLLGLHYGYTF. DNA of the CDR3: TGCGCCAGCAGCCTGCTGGGGCTCCACTATGGCTACACCTTC.

This clone was observed a few times. The rearrangement uses TRBV5-1 and TRBJ2-7; 8 bases match TRBD2. V lost 4 bases, J lost 2 bases, and 5 bases stayed unmatched. The CDR3 has 14 residues. Germline V lookup: CDR1 SGHRS, CDR2 YFSETQ. The chain's CDR3 is CASSPSGSPYEQYF. CDR3 DNA: TGCGCCAGCAGCCCCAGCGGGAGCCCCTACGAGCAGTACTTC.

The rearrangement links TRBV3-1 (or the pseudogene TRBV3-2) to TRBJ1-2; D gene ambiguous. Trimming took 1 base from V and 8 from J, leaving 11 bases between them. Germline-derived CDR1 and CDR2 are LGHDT and YNNKEL (reference sequence). This CDR3 region has 13 residues. The CDR3: CASSQALKGGYTF. The DNA for the CDR3 is TGTGCCAGCAGCCAAGCCCTCAAGGGCGGCTACACCTTC.

The count of this clone is one. V gene TRBV9 combines with J gene TRBJ2-2; possible D gene TRBD2, 5 bases. The V end lost 0 bases, the J end lost 5 bases, and 14 bases lay between the germline ends. Germline V gene data show CDR1 as SGDLS and CDR2 as YYNGEE. The length of the CDR3 is 16 residues. This chain's CDR3 is CASSVGNLWETGELFF. The DNA of the CDR3 is TGTGCCAGCAGCGTAGGTAATCTCTGGGAGACCGGGGAGCTGTTTTTT.

The genes are TRBV27 and TRBJ2-1; TRBD2 aligns across 9 bases. From germline, CDR1 is MNHEY and CDR2 SMNVEV (reference sequence). The trim removed 6 bases at V and 0 bases at J, leaving 6 bases unmatched. The length of the CDR3 is 16 residues. CDR3 in amino acids: CASRFSGRNSYNEQFF. The CDR3 bases are TGTGCCAGCAGATTTAGCGGGAGAAACTCCTACAATGAGCAGTTCTTC.

The J gene is TRBJ2-1, the V gene TRBV11-2; 15 bases agree with TRBD2. V trimming: 4 bases; J trimming: 4 bases; junction bases outside the gene matches: 8. The CDR3 loop spans 18 amino acids. In germline, CDR1 is SGHAT, CDR2 FQNNGV. This chain's CDR3 is CASSSGLAGGPKYNEQFF. In DNA, the CDR3 is TGTGCCAGCAGCTCAGGACTAGCGGGAGGGCCGAAATACAATGAGCAGTTCTTC.

This chain uses TRBV2 with TRBJ1-4; D is unresolved. Germline V gene data show CDR1 as SNHLY and CDR2 as FYNNEI. The CDR3 covers 14 residues. Trimming shortened V by 2 bases and J by 3 bases, and 7 bases separated the two germline ends. CDR3 bases: TGTGCCAGCAGTGAACAGGCATCTAATGAAAAACTGTTTTTT. As protein: CASSEQASNEKLFF. Using reference TRBV2 and TRBJ1-4 for the parts outside the CDR3, the full variable domain is EPEVTQTPSHQVTQMGQEVILRCVPISNHLYFYWYRQILGQKVEFLVSFYNNEISEKSEIFDDQFSVERPDGSNFTLKIRSTKLEDSAMYFCASSEQASNEKLFFGSGTQLSVL.

The chain recombines TRBV2 with TRBJ1-1; 8 bases align to TRBD1. The germline V gene encodes CDR1 SNHLY and CDR2 FYNNEI. Trimming at V came to 4 bases and at J to 2 bases, leaving 9 bases not matched to a gene. This CDR3 is built from 16 residues. CDR3 sequence reads: CASSGPAGGLNTEAFF. In nucleotides, the CDR3 is TGTGCCAGCAGTGGGCCAGCAGGGGGCTTAAACACTGAAGCTTTCTTT.

In its sample, this clone was seen once. The chain recombines TRBV5-1 with TRBJ2-7, with 7 bases lining up with TRBD1. CDR3 length: 13 amino acids. V shed 3 bases and J 2 bases; nucleotides not matched to a gene: 2. Germline lookup yields CDR1 SGHRS and CDR2 YFSETQ. The CDR3 here is CASSWDSTYEQYF. CDR3 in DNA: TGCGCCAGCAGCTGGGACAGTACCTACGAGCAGTACTTC.